The 26 T cell receptor beta chains below all came from one sample that was sequenced in a study of blood T cells in healthy people across ages. Through a sample-barcoded 5' primer and a J-beta primer mix, a second PCR was run for roughly 6 to 12 cycles. From the 5' RACE reads, TCRdb called clonotypes with MiXCR, one entry per CDR3 protein. This repertoire shows some 750,000 distinct CDR3 sequences, over 20% found once; its top ten account for about 20%. The sample taken for sequencing was blood. These receptors were obtained from a man between 65 and 85 years old in good health.

This clonotype has just a few counts. V usage is TRBV6-5 and J usage is TRBJ1-3; perhaps TRBD1 as D (5 bases). Between the trimmed V and J ends, which lost 3 bases and 2 bases, there was a span of 11 bases. The CDR3 spans 15 residues. The germline CDR1 and CDR2 sequences are MNHEY and SVGAGI. CDR3 in amino acids: CASSYEGSAGNTIYF. The DNA for the CDR3 is TGTGCCAGCAGTTATGAGGGGAGCGCTGGAAACACCATATATTTT.

This rearrangement joins TRBV11-2 to TRBJ1-2, with D maybe TRBD1 (5 bases). This CDR3 is built from 15 residues. V lost 2 bases, J lost 2 bases, and 12 bases lay in between. Germline loops: CDR1 SGHAT, CDR2 FQNNGV. CDR3 amino acids: CASSLLSGANYGYTF. The CDR3 coding sequence is TGTGCCAGCAGCTTATTGAGTGGGGCCAACTATGGCTACACCTTC.

This clonotype was found a few times. The chain employs TRBV6-6 and TRBJ1-2; D might be TRBD1 (6 bases). V shed 0 bases and J shed 4 bases, with 12 bases lying between them. The CDR3 length is 15 residues. CDR1 and CDR2 from the germline V gene are MNHNY and SVGAGI (reference sequence). CDR3 DNA: TGTGCCAGCAGTTACTCGCCAGGGACATCCTATGGCTACACCTTC. It specifies CASSYSPGTSYGYTF.

This clonotype was picked up a small number of times. Here the CDR3 reads CASTLGGASRTKTQYF. The CDR3 DNA reads TGTGCCAGCACCCTGGGGGGGGCATCGCGTACGAAGACCCAGTACTTC. The rearrangement uses TRBV28 and TRBJ2-5; D is possibly TRBD2 (7 bases). Germline assignment: CDR1 MDHEN and CDR2 SYDVKM. The ends were cut back, 7 bases at V and 6 bases at J, with 24 bases in the middle. CDR3 length: 16 residues.

The CDR3 spells CSARWPSTDTQYF. The CDR3 DNA reads TGCAGTGCCCGCTGGCCTAGCACAGATACGCAGTATTTT. The chain recombines TRBV20-1 with TRBJ2-3; no clear D gene. This CDR3 region has 13 residues. The V gene lost 6 bases and the J gene lost 0 bases, with 10 bases spanning the gap. Germline V gene data show CDR1 as DFQATT and CDR2 as SNEGSKA (reference sequence).

The table lists this clonotype with a few counts. This chain links TRBV7-7 with TRBJ2-5; D possibly corresponds to TRBD1 (5 bases). The germline V and J ends were trimmed by 1 base and 8 bases, with 17 bases remaining between them. This CDR3 comprises 15 residues. Per germline, CDR1 SSHAT and CDR2 FNYEAQ (reference sequence). The CDR3 region has the DNA TGTGCCAGCAGCTTAGTCTTTCAGGGTGTCTTAACCCAGTACTTC. Translation: CASSLVFQGVLTQYF.

The chain combines TRBV27 with TRBJ2-1; the D gene is possibly TRBD1 (7 bases). V lost 5 bases and J 4 bases, leaving 12 bases between the germline ends. The CDR3 contains 14 residues. From germline, CDR1 is MNHEY and CDR2 SMNVEV (reference sequence). In nucleotides, the CDR3 is TGTGCCAGCAGTATGGAGGGACAGTACAATGAGCAGTTCTTC. Translating gives CASSMEGQYNEQFF.

V and J are TRBV12-3 or TRBV12-4 and TRBJ2-3, with 11 positions matching TRBD2. This CDR3 spans 15 amino acids. Germline trimming cut 6 bases from V and 6 bases from J; bases unmatched to any gene: 8. Written as DNA, the CDR3 is TGTGCCAGCAGCCGACTACTAGCGGGGGACGATACGCAGTATTTT. As protein: CASSRLLAGDDTQYF.

This chain connects TRBV4-3 to TRBJ1-3, with D perhaps TRBD1 (6 bases). V lost 3 bases to trimming and J lost 1 base, with 16 bases between them. The CDR3 consists of 17 residues. Germline V gives CDR1 LGHNA, CDR2 YSLEER. CDR3 DNA: TGCGCCAGCAGCCAGCCCCAGGAGGGGGGATCTGGAAACACCATATATTTT. Translated: CASSQPQEGGSGNTIYF.

This clonotype appeared a few times. The V gene is TRBV7-9, the J gene TRBJ2-3; D is undetermined. V shed 0 bases and J shed 7 bases, with 8 bases lying between them. Germline V gives CDR1 SEHNR, CDR2 FQNEAQ (reference sequence). This CDR3 has 13 amino acids. The CDR3 DNA reads as TGTGCCAGCAGCTTAGCGTCCGGACATACGCAGTATTTT. It yields the protein CASSLASGHTQYF.

In its sample, this clonotype was seen a few times. Its ends do not fully match the called genes, so a read error is possible. The gene calls are TRBV4-1 and TRBJ1-3, with no clear D. This CDR3 contains 15 residues. Germline V gene lookup returns CDR1 MGHRA and CDR2 YSYEKL. The CDR3 loop is CATSKKGHSGNTIYF. The CDR3 coding sequence is TGCGCCACCAGCAAAAAGGGCCACTCTGGAAACACCATATATTTT.

The rearrangement uses TRBV5-4 and TRBJ2-3, with a weak D call TRBD2 (5 bases). The germline V gene has CDR1 SGHNT and CDR2 YYREEE (reference sequence). The CDR3 runs to 14 residues. Trimming left V 4 bases short and J 3 bases short, with 12 bases between. CDR3 amino acids: CASSRKLVTDTQYF. CDR3 nucleotides: TGTGCCAGCAGCCGAAAACTAGTTACAGATACGCAGTATTTT.

The chain recombines TRBV7-9 with TRBJ2-5, with 15 positions matching TRBD2. Near its end, the DNA agrees better with TRBJ2-1, so the J call may be wrong. The germline CDR1 and CDR2 sequences are SEHNR and FQNEAQ (reference sequence). This CDR3 has 18 residues. CDR3 amino acids: CASSSRTSGRARSDEQFF. The CDR3 DNA reads TGTGCCAGCAGCTCAAGGACTAGCGGGAGGGCCCGCTCTGATGAGCAGTTCTTC.

This clonotype occurred a few times. The rearrangement uses TRBV2 and TRBJ2-1; no reliable D call. Trimming stripped 8 bases from V and 8 bases from J, with 16 bases between. From germline, CDR1 is SNHLY and CDR2 FYNNEI. The CDR3 contains 13 residues. CDR3 coding DNA: TGTGCCAGCCGACGACTGTCGGTGGATGAGCAGTTCTTC. Amino acids: CASRRLSVDEQFF. Complete variable domain (other parts from reference TRBV2 and TRBJ2-1): EPEVTQTPSHQVTQMGQEVILRCVPISNHLYFYWYRQILGQKVEFLVSFYNNEISEKSEIFDDQFSVERPDGSNFTLKIRSTKLEDSAMYFCASRRLSVDEQFFGPGTRLTVL.

This clonotype appeared a few times. V gene TRBV5-1 combines with J gene TRBJ1-1; 7 positions match TRBD1. The CDR3 has 17 amino acids. In germline, CDR1 is SGHRS, CDR2 YFSETQ. Trimming took 6 bases from V and 1 from J; bases not matched to a gene: 15. This chain's CDR3 is CASTLRQGGGPNTEAFF. DNA of the CDR3: TGCGCCAGCACCCTAAGACAGGGAGGGGGACCGAACACTGAAGCTTTCTTT.

This clonotype was seen only a few times. The chain is built from TRBV12-3 or TRBV12-4 and TRBJ1-3; 9 bases are a match to TRBD1. The CDR3 runs to 14 residues. With V trimmed by 7 bases and J by 2 bases, 3 bases remained unmatched. The CDR3 region is CASIRTGAGNTIYF. The CDR3 DNA is TGTGCCAGCATTCGGACAGGGGCTGGAAACACCATATATTTT.

This clonotype has ten or more counts. This rearrangement joins TRBV7-7 to TRBJ2-1, with D perhaps matching TRBD1 (6 bases). Germline V gene data show CDR1 as SSHAT and CDR2 as FNYEAQ (reference sequence). Trimming left V 5 bases short and J 6 bases short, with 14 bases between. There are 14 residues in the CDR3. CDR3 protein: CASSPDRALNEQFF. The CDR3 nucleotides are TGTGCCAGCAGCCCGGACAGAGCTCTCAATGAGCAGTTCTTC.

There are a few counts of this clonotype. The junction departs from germline at one end; a sequencing error may be responsible. The chain joins TRBV4-1 to TRBJ2-5, with 8 positions matching TRBD2. The CDR3 length is 17 residues. CDR1 MGHRA and CDR2 YSYEKL come from the germline V gene. The DNA for the CDR3 is TGCGCCAGCAGCCAAGAACCCGGACTAGCAAGAGACAATGAGCAGTCCTTC. It specifies CASSQEPGLARDNEQSF.

The chain recombines TRBV14 with TRBJ2-5, with D tentatively TRBD2 (6 bases). The DNA end is a closer match to TRBJ2-7, so the J assignment may be wrong. This CDR3 comprises 14 residues. Germline CDR1 SGHDN, CDR2 FVKESK. Here the CDR3 reads CASSQGGSGYEQYV. The CDR3 bases are TGTGCCAGCAGCCAAGGCGGTAGCGGCTACGAGCAGTACGTC.

With regard to this clonotype: The conserved closing phenylalanine or tryptophan is absent in this CDR3, likely reflecting a read error. The gene calls are TRBV3-1 and TRBJ2-7; the D is unclear. CDR3 length equals 11 residues. The germline V and J ends were trimmed by 5 bases and 6 bases, with 8 bases remaining between them. Germline V gene lookup returns CDR1 LGHDT and CDR2 YNNKEL (reference sequence). DNA of the CDR3: TGTGCCAGCAGCTACCAGGCCGAGCAGTACTTG. It is translated as CASSYQAEQYL.

This clonotype was seen only a few times. The chain joins TRBV7-8 to TRBJ2-5; D ambiguous. The end of the DNA aligns better with TRBJ2-7, so the J call may be wrong. CDR3 size: 14 residues. Germline CDR1 is SGHVS and CDR2 is FQNEAQ. Written as DNA, the CDR3 is TGTGCCAGCAGCTTTCCCGCGCCACCTTACGAGCAGTACGTC. The encoded protein is CASSFPAPPYEQYV.

This clonotype was detected only a few times. J is TRBJ1-4 and V is TRBV10-3; a possible D gene is TRBD1 (5 bases). Germline assignment: CDR1 ENHRY and CDR2 SYGVKD. Trimming pared 3 bases from V and 4 bases from J, leaving 12 bases between. This CDR3 has 15 residues. The CDR3 DNA sequence: TGTGCCATCAGTGAATCGACAGAGAATAATGAAAAACTGTTTTTT. Protein: CAISESTENNEKLFF.

This clonotype has a handful of counts. V usage is TRBV5-1 and J usage is TRBJ2-1; D ambiguous. Looked up from germline, CDR1 is SGHRS and CDR2 is YFSETQ. V lost 1 base and J lost 0, with 14 bases in between. There are 17 residues in the CDR3. In DNA, the CDR3 is TGCGCCAGCAGCTTGAGGTTCAGGCAAAGCTCCTACAATGAGCAGTTCTTC. As protein: CASSLRFRQSSYNEQFF.

This clonotype showed up many times. V usage is TRBV13 and J usage is TRBJ1-4; D uncertain. The CDR3 has 16 residues. Germline values: CDR1 PRHDT, CDR2 FYEKMQ (reference sequence). Trimming took off 4 bases at V and 6 bases at J, with 18 bases between the two ends. The CDR3 DNA reads as TGTGCCAGCAGCTCCCCCGCGGAGACGCCAGATGAAAAACTGTTTTTT. Its translation: CASSSPAETPDEKLFF.

This clonotype appeared a few times. At one boundary the junction diverges from the germline segment, which might be a read error. The chain couples TRBV7-9 to TRBJ1-4, with 8 bases identical to TRBD1. Germline V CDR1 and CDR2: SEHNR, FQNEAQ (reference sequence). This CDR3 contains 17 residues. The CDR3 reads CAGSLGLGTGVNEKLFF. For the CDR3, the DNA is TGTGCCGGCAGCTTAGGTTTGGGGACAGGAGTTAATGAAAAACTGTTTTTT. Full variable domain (rest looked up from reference TRBV7-9 and TRBJ1-4): DTGVSQNPRHKITKRGQNVTFRCDPISEHNRLYWYRQTLGQGPEFLTYFQNEAQLEKSRLLSDRFSAERPKGSFSTLEIQRTEQGDSAMYLCAGSLGLGTGVNEKLFFGSGTQLSVL.

The chain combines TRBV7-9 with TRBJ2-1; D might be TRBD1 (5 bases). The CDR3 loop spans 14 amino acids. Trimming took 1 base from V and 12 from J, leaving 16 bases between them. Per germline, CDR1 SEHNR and CDR2 FQNEAQ (reference sequence). The DNA for the CDR3 is TGTGCCAGCAGCTTAGAGGGCAGGGTAGAGCCGCAGTTCTTC. Protein sequence: CASSLEGRVEPQFF. The full variable domain, with the rest looked up from reference TRBV7-9 and TRBJ2-1, is DTGVSQNPRHKITKRGQNVTFRCDPISEHNRLYWYRQTLGQGPEFLTYFQNEAQLEKSRLLSDRFSAERPKGSFSTLEIQRTEQGDSAMYLCASSLEGRVEPQFFGPGTRLTVL.